The 13 T cell receptor beta chains below all came from one sample that was sequenced in a study of control samples from healthy donors and cancer patients. Method: immunoSEQ multiplex PCR; TCRdb's copy keeps in-frame clones and lacks some. This repertoire shows under 150,000 clones, over 85% found once; its top ten account for about 10%. Specimen: blood. Receptor source: a man aged 25-45 years in good health.

The V gene is TRBV30, the J gene TRBJ1-4, with a tentative D call TRBD1 (6 bases). The V end was cut by 3 bases, the J end by 2 bases, with 16 bases between. Germline V CDR1 and CDR2: GTSNPN, SVGIG (reference sequence). This CDR3 contains 16 residues. The CDR3 DNA is TGTGCCTGGAGACCTCGGGGGGGCATCACTAATGAAAAACTGTTTTTT. Translated, it gives CAWRPRGGITNEKLFF.

The chain combines TRBV2 with TRBJ2-7; 14 nucleotides line up with TRBD2. Losses at the gene ends were 6 bases for V and 5 bases for J; bases not matched to a gene: 6. CDR3 length equals 15 residues. Per germline, CDR1 SNHLY and CDR2 FYNNEI. The CDR3 here is CASRTGTSGSHEQYF. The CDR3 bases are TGTGCCAGCAGGACCGGGACTAGCGGGAGCCACGAGCAGTACTTC.

The chain has TRBV7-2 and TRBJ1-6; 7 nucleotides align to TRBD1. CDR1 and CDR2 from the germline V gene are SGHTA and FQGNSA. The CDR3 has 15 residues. V shed 5 bases and J 4 bases; nucleotides not matched to a gene: 5. CDR3 DNA: TGTGCCAGCAGCCCTGCGGGACAGTATAATTCACCCCTCCACTTT. Translated, it gives CASSPAGQYNSPLHF.

The J gene is TRBJ2-3, the V gene TRBV21-1; TRBD1, the table's D call, lacks a check against the DNA. TRBV21-1 is annotated as a pseudogene. The CDR3 loop spans 17 amino acids. The CDR3 sequence: CASSKEVWGPSTDTQYF. CDR3 nucleotide sequence: TGTGCCAGCAGCAAAGAAGTATGGGGGCCCAGCACAGATACGCAGTATTTT.

In the case of this clone: The same CDR3 arises from other DNA sequences in this sample as well. This rearrangement joins TRBV19 to TRBJ1-3; D is uncertain. CDR1 LNHDA and CDR2 SQIVND come from the germline V gene (reference sequence). V was shortened by 2 bases and J by 3 bases, with 2 bases between the two germline ends. The CDR3 covers 12 residues. The CDR3, as DNA: TGTGCCAGTAGTATAATTGGAAACACCATATATTTT. Translation gives CASSIIGNTIYF.

The genes are TRBV6-6 and TRBJ2-2; TRBD2 matches at 14 bases. Per the germline V gene, CDR1 is MNHNY and CDR2 is SVGAGI (reference sequence). The CDR3 is 18 amino acids. J lost 5 bases, V lost 5 bases, and 10 bases had no gene match. CDR3 residues: CASSPGTSGSLRTGELFF. CDR3 coding DNA: TGTGCCAGCAGTCCTGGGACTAGCGGGAGTTTACGAACCGGGGAGCTGTTTTTT.

The chain combines TRBV2 with TRBJ2-1; TRBD2 matches 11 bases. The V gene end was trimmed by 5 bases and the J gene end by 4 bases; junction bases not matched to a gene: 4. This CDR3 is 15 amino acids long. CDR1 is SNHLY and CDR2 is FYNNEI in the germline V gene. The CDR3 sequence: CASSSGTSGYNEQFF. CDR3 DNA sequence: TGTGCCAGCAGTTCCGGGACTAGCGGTTACAATGAGCAGTTCTTC.

The chain uses TRBV4-1 and TRBJ1-3, with D possibly TRBD1 on 6 matching bases. In germline, CDR1 is MGHRA, CDR2 YSYEKL. V shed 0 bases and J shed 0 bases, with 15 bases lying between them. CDR3 length: 18 amino acids. The CDR3 DNA sequence: TGCGCCAGCAGCCAAGAGGGTGGTCGGGGGCTCTCTGGAAACACCATATATTTT. This encodes CASSQEGGRGLSGNTIYF.

The table lists this clone with many counts. The J gene is TRBJ2-3, the V gene TRBV6-6; D possibly matches TRBD1 or TRBD2 (6 bases each). In germline, CDR1 is MNHNY, CDR2 SVGAGI (reference sequence). V was clipped by 5 bases and J by 4 bases, with 10 bases between them. The CDR3 spans 13 residues. This CDR3 is CASSQGTADTQYF. In DNA form, the CDR3 reads TGTGCCAGCAGTCAGGGGACTGCAGATACGCAGTATTTT.

The chain combines TRBV7-2 with TRBJ2-7; tentatively, D is TRBD1 or TRBD2 (5 bases each). CDR1 and CDR2 from the germline V gene are SGHTA and FQGNSA. The CDR3 is 14 amino acids. Deletions cut 5 bases from V and 3 bases from J, with 14 bases between. CDR3 DNA sequence: TGTGCCAGCAGCGGGTTGAGGGGTGGCTACGAGCAGTACTTC. Its protein is CASSGLRGGYEQYF.

The chain employs TRBV25-1 and TRBJ1-3; TRBD1 might be the D (6 bases). V was shortened by 8 bases and J by 1 base, with 9 bases between the two germline ends. Germline V gene lookup returns CDR1 MGHDK and CDR2 SYGVNS. The CDR3 contains 13 residues. Here the CDR3 reads CASSTGSGNTIYF. The DNA for the CDR3 is TGTGCCAGCTCAACAGGGTCTGGAAACACCATATATTTT.

The V and J genes are TRBV30 and TRBJ1-1; D uncertain. This CDR3 is 11 amino acids long. The ends were cut back, 4 bases at V and 1 base at J, with 4 bases in the middle. CDR1 is GTSNPN, CDR2 SVGIG, per germline (reference sequence). CDR3 sequence: CAWTKNTEAFF. CDR3 nucleotides: TGTGCCTGGACGAAGAACACTGAAGCTTTCTTT. The full variable domain, completed using reference TRBV30 and TRBJ1-1, is SQTIHQWPATLVQPVGSPLSLECTVEGTSNPNLYWYRQAAGRGLQLLFYSVGIGQISSEVPQNLSASRPQDRQFILSSKKLLLSDSGFYLCAWTKNTEAFFGQGTRLTVV.

With respect to this clone: Its ends do not fully match the called genes, so a read error is possible. Other DNA sequences in the same sample also yield this CDR3. The V gene is TRBV11-2, the J gene TRBJ1-1; 9 bases agree with TRBD1. Germline CDR1 is SGHAT and CDR2 is FQNNGV. The CDR3 spans 16 residues. The DNA for the CDR3 is TGTGCCAGCAGCCCCAACACAGGGGGCGTTCTCTCTGAAGCCTTCTTT. It translates to CASSPNTGGVLSEAFF.